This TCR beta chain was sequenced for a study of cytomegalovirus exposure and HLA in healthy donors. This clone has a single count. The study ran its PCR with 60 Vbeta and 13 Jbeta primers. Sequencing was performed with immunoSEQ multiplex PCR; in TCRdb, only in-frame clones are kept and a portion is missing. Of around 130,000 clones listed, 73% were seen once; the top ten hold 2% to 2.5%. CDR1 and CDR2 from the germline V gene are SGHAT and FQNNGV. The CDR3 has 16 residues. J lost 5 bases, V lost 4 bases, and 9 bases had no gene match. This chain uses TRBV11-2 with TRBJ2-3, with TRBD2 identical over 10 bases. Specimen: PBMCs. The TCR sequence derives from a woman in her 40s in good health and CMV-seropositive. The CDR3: CASSSPAGGPVDTQYF. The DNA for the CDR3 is TGTGCCAGCAGCTCGCCAGCGGGGGGGCCGGTAGATACGCAGTATTTT.